The T cell receptor beta chain described here comes from a study of blood T cell repertoires in COVID-19. About the research overall: The cDNA or gDNA used as material had been derived from T cells, B-cell-depleted T cells, or PBMCs.

V was shortened by 2 bases and J by 0 bases, with 16 bases between the two germline ends. The germline gives CDR1 SGHAT, CDR2 FQNNGV. The CDR3 is 17 residues long. Per the authors' pipeline: Nucleated cell counts were estimated from reference gene primer amplification. This table comes from immunoSEQ multiplex PCR, and its TCRdb copy is limited to in-frame clones, with some not included. The V and J calls and clone size are taken from that table; D and trimming were inferred from the DNA. This sample has about 130,000 clones; about 81% occur once, and the top ten carry roughly 2.2%. In assigning cohorts, the study relied on participant-reported clinical history.

The sample consisted of PBMCs or T cells enriched from blood (not recorded which). The chain has TRBV11-2 and TRBJ2-5; possible D gene TRBD2, 6 bases. The clonotype was recovered from a man aged 35-49 years with acute COVID-19. The CDR3 nucleotides are TGTGCCAGCAGCTTACTCGGGGGTTTTAGGTACCAAGAGACCCAGTACTTC. Protein sequence: CASSLLGGFRYQETQYF.